These T cell receptor beta chains were read from a single sample in a study of T cells after yellow fever vaccination. TCRdb re-analysed the 5' RACE reads in MiXCR, keeping a single row per CDR3 protein. This table holds 300,000 to 400,000 distinct CDR3 sequences, about 4% found once. The input for sequencing was PBMCs, taken 5 days after the yellow fever booster vaccination. These receptor sequences come from a man younger than 35 who received the YFV17D yellow fever vaccine. Each CDR3 is given with its conserved first and last residue. D genes are given only for firm matches. Only some rows state a clone size, as once, few, many or a class for expanded clones.

v_gene,abundance,j_gene,d_gene,CDR3aa,CDR3nt
TRBV18,few,TRBJ1-1,-,CASSLEGHNTEAFF,TGTGCCAGCTCACTCGAGGGCCACAACACTGAAGCTTTCTTT
TRBV9,few,TRBJ1-6,-,CASSVGGLHNSPLHF,TGTGCCAGCAGCGTAGGCGGACTCCATAATTCACCCCTCCACTTT
TRBV6-2/TRBV6-3,many,TRBJ1-5,TRBD1,CASTNDRGQDQPQHF,TGTGCCAGCACCAATGACAGGGGGCAAGATCAGCCCCAGCATTTT
TRBV6-4,many,TRBJ2-2,TRBD1,CATRDRGDFGELFF,TGTGCCACCAGGGACAGGGGTGACTTCGGGGAGCTGTTTTTT
TRBV6-6,many,TRBJ2-1,TRBD2,CASRDLAGDINEQFF,TGTGCCAGCAGGGATCTAGCGGGGGACATTAATGAGCAGTTCTTC
TRBV7-9,-,TRBJ1-6,-,CASSLIPASPLHF,TGTGCCAGCAGCTTGATTCCAGCATCACCCCTCCACTTT
TRBV9,few,TRBJ1-6,TRBD1,CASSNRGDSPLHF,TGTGCCAGCTCCAACAGGGGCGACTCACCCCTCCACTTT
TRBV12-3/TRBV12-4,few,TRBJ2-3,-,CASTRGTTDTQYF,TGTGCCAGCACCCGAGGTACCACAGATACGCAGTATTTT
TRBV9,many,TRBJ1-5,-,CASGKGLNQPQHF,TGTGCCAGCGGGAAGGGGCTCAATCAGCCCCAGCATTTT
TRBV27,many,TRBJ2-1,TRBD2,CASSLKAGDSSYNEQFF,TGTGCCAGCAGTTTAAAAGCGGGGGATAGCTCCTACAATGAGCAGTTCTTC
TRBV7-3,many,TRBJ2-6,TRBD1,CASSLGTVSGANVLTF,TGTGCCAGCAGCTTAGGGACAGTTTCAGGGGCCAACGTCCTGACTTTC
TRBV5-1,many,TRBJ2-1,-,CASSLGGYLAYNEQFF,TGCGCCAGCAGCTTGGGGGGGTACCTTGCCTACAATGAGCAGTTCTTC
TRBV30,-,TRBJ1-5,TRBD1,CAWSPTGTGNQPQHF,TGTGCCTGGAGCCCAACCGGGACAGGGAATCAGCCCCAGCATTTT
TRBV18,few,TRBJ1-4,-,CASSNPNEKLFF,TGTGCCAGCTCAAATCCGAATGAAAAACTGTTTTTT
TRBV24-1,-,TRBJ1-2,-,CATSDLTRNYGYTF,TGTGCCACCAGTGATTTGACACGAAACTATGGCTACACCTTC
TRBV5-1,many,TRBJ2-7,-,CASSLYEGYEQYF,TGCGCCAGCAGCTTGTATGAAGGCTACGAGCAGTACTTC
TRBV5-4,-,TRBJ1-1,-,CASSPGPMNTEAFF,TGTGCCAGCAGTCCGGGACCTATGAACACTGAAGCTTTCTTT
TRBV21-1,few,TRBJ2-1,-,CASSIEGTSEGDEQFF,TGTGCCAGCAGCATAGAAGGGACTAGCGAAGGGGATGAGCAGTTCTTC
TRBV4-3,many,TRBJ2-5,TRBD2,CASSQEVPVSNGGGETQYF,TGCGCCAGCAGCCAAGAGGTTCCGGTCTCCAACGGGGGGGGAGAGACCCAGTACTTC
TRBV4-3,many,TRBJ1-4,TRBD1,CASSHRGQGAGEKLFF,TGCGCCAGCAGCCACCGCGGACAGGGGGCAGGGGAAAAACTGTTTTTT
TRBV5-5,many,TRBJ2-2,-,CASSLTGGDTGELFF,TGTGCCAGCAGCTTGACAGGGGGGGACACCGGGGAGCTGTTTTTT
TRBV7-3,-,TRBJ1-1,-,CASSLGIGINTEAFF,TGTGCCAGCAGCTTAGGGATAGGGATCAACACTGAAGCTTTCTTT
TRBV7-9,-,TRBJ1-1,-,CASSSRALGETEAFF,TGTGCCAGCAGCTCCCGAGCGTTAGGTGAGACTGAAGCTTTCTTT
TRBV12-3/TRBV12-4,few,TRBJ2-2,-,CASSWQMAGELFF,TGTGCCAGCAGTTGGCAGATGGCCGGGGAGCTGTTTTTT
TRBV9,-,TRBJ2-5,-,CASSVAGSRETQYF,TGTGCCAGCAGCGTAGCTGGGAGTAGAGAGACCCAGTACTTC
TRBV20-1,many,TRBJ1-5,-,CSARMAPNQPQHF,TGCAGTGCTAGAATGGCACCAAATCAGCCCCAGCATTTT
TRBV20-1,few,TRBJ2-3,-,CSAHPGPDTQYF,TGCAGTGCTCATCCCGGCCCAGATACGCAGTATTTT
TRBV28,few,TRBJ1-5,-,CASSPTVVRISGQPQHF,TGTGCCAGCAGCCCGACCGTTGTAAGGATTAGCGGTCAGCCCCAGCATTTT
TRBV6-5,-,TRBJ2-2,-,CASRSRGHTGELFF,TGTGCCAGCCGATCCAGGGGACACACCGGGGAGCTGTTTTTT
TRBV7-3,-,TRBJ1-6,-,CASSLMGGAPNSPLHF,TGTGCCAGCAGCTTAATGGGGGGCGCCCCAAATTCACCCCTCCACTTT
TRBV5-5,few,TRBJ2-2,TRBD1,CASSEGARTGELFF,TGTGCCAGCAGCGAGGGGGCGAGGACCGGGGAGCTGTTTTTT
TRBV6-4,many,TRBJ2-3,TRBD1,CASRPGQSSTDTQYF,TGTGCCAGCAGGCCGGGACAGAGTAGCACAGATACGCAGTATTTT
TRBV12-3/TRBV12-4,many,TRBJ1-2,TRBD1,CASSLGQANYGYTF,TGTGCCAGCAGTTTGGGACAGGCTAACTATGGCTACACCTTC
TRBV12-3/TRBV12-4,many,TRBJ2-7,TRBD2,CASSSLTSVSSYEQYF,TGTGCCAGCAGTTCCCTGACTAGCGTCAGCTCCTACGAGCAGTACTTC
TRBV25-1,many,TRBJ1-1,-,CASSEGGRGNTEAFF,TGTGCCAGCAGTGAAGGAGGGAGGGGAAACACTGAAGCTTTCTTT
TRBV7-3,many,TRBJ1-1,-,CASSLNPSNPRRTEAFF,TGTGCCAGCAGCTTAAATCCCAGTAACCCGCGGCGCACTGAAGCTTTCTTT
TRBV5-5,few,TRBJ2-2,-,CAGGPGNTGELFF,TGTGCCGGAGGACCCGGCAACACCGGGGAGCTGTTTTTT
TRBV9,few,TRBJ1-6,-,CASSAQKYRANNSPLHF,TGTGCCAGCAGCGCCCAGAAGTACAGGGCCAACAATTCACCCCTCCACTTT
TRBV12-3/TRBV12-4,-,TRBJ1-5,-,CASSLYPGPQHF,TGTGCCAGCAGTTTATATCCAGGGCCCCAGCATTTT
TRBV5-4,-,TRBJ2-3,-,CASSPVERLSTDTQYF,TGTGCCAGCAGCCCCGTCGAGCGGTTGAGCACAGATACGCAGTATTTT
TRBV19,-,TRBJ1-2,-,CASSIVWTTGGYTF,TGTGCCAGTAGTATAGTGTGGACGACCGGTGGCTACACCTTC